The rows below give T cell receptor beta chains drawn from one sample of a study of cytomegalovirus exposure and HLA in healthy donors. Assay used: immunoSEQ multiplex PCR; TCRdb lists only in-frame clones, some missing. The profile shows over 150,000 clones, around 80% of them singletons. The sequenced sample was PBMCs. The receptors stem from a woman aged 30 to 39 in good health and CMV-seronegative. Each CDR3 is given without its conserved first and last residue. The D gene is left open where the match is weak. Clone size is stated in some rows and not others, as once, few, many or a class when expanded.

D	V	size	J	CDR3
TRBD2	TRBV2	-	TRBJ2-3	ASRPERGRVPDTQY
TRBD1	TRBV5-1	-	-	ASSLEQGPYEQY
TRBD2	TRBV7-9	-	TRBJ2-1	ASSLLAGGLVEQF
-	TRBV10-3	-	TRBJ1-1	AISIQGANTEAF
TRBD2	TRBV7-8	once	TRBJ2-1	ASSPSRGGGVSYNEQF
TRBD1	TRBV10-1	-	TRBJ2-7	AGPRKHRGPHEQY
-	TRBV7-7	-	TRBJ2-1	ASSSFGADSYNEQF
TRBD1	TRBV28	-	TRBJ1-6	ASSFSVRDRPDDSPLH
-	TRBV27	-	TRBJ1-2	ASSLLGGLGYGYT
-	TRBV10-1	-	TRBJ2-1	ASSRGGSSNEQF
TRBD1	TRBV13	once	TRBJ1-2	ASSLTARDRDGYT
TRBD1	TRBV7-6	-	TRBJ1-2	ASSSRTGGLSWGYT
TRBD1	TRBV11-2	-	TRBJ1-5	ASSATGSGNQPQH
-	TRBV29-1	-	TRBJ2-7	SAISYSSYEQY
-	TRBV10-2	few	TRBJ1-1	ASSPISMNTEAF
TRBD2	TRBV6-1	-	TRBJ2-1	ASSAIRGDYNEQF
TRBD1	TRBV11-2	-	TRBJ2-3	ASSSGGFTDTQY
-	TRBV5-1	-	TRBJ2-7	ASSLASTGSSYEQY
-	TRBV28	-	TRBJ1-1	ASTGGTLVGTEAF
-	TRBV6-1	-	TRBJ2-4	ASREVAKNIQY
-	TRBV20-1	-	TRBJ1-1	SARGGGGAF
-	TRBV11-2	-	TRBJ1-2	ASSVRGGLDYGYT
-	TRBV19	-	TRBJ2-4	ASSLTSVGLLGRY
TRBD2	TRBV6-1	-	TRBJ2-5	ASSWTSRETQY
-	TRBV7-9	few	TRBJ1-6	ASGPGARNSPLH
-	TRBV6-4	few	TRBJ1-5	ASSEATIPNQPQH
TRBD1	TRBV2	-	TRBJ2-5	ASSDPDRGETQY